This paragraph reports one T cell receptor (beta chain). The V segment lost 6 bases and the J segment 4 bases; nucleotides outside the gene matches: 7. CDR3 length: 15 amino acids. Per the germline V gene, CDR1 is SEHNR and CDR2 is FQNEAQ (reference sequence). TCRdb re-called the RT-PCR reads through MiXCR, storing one row per CDR3 protein. The sample lists roughly 700,000 distinct CDR3 sequences, 15% to 17% occurring once. This entry is derived from a study of response to subunit inactivated influenza vaccine. The starting material was PBMCs from blood, obtained 11 to 12 days after vaccination. The chain links TRBV7-9 to TRBJ2-7; 12 bases map to TRBD2. This receptor was taken from a man aged 50-60 years who received an inactivated influenza vaccine. CDR3 sequence reads: CASRSLAGGRYEQYF. CDR3 nucleotide sequence: TGTGCCAGCAGATCTCTAGCGGGAGGGAGGTACGAGCAGTACTTC.